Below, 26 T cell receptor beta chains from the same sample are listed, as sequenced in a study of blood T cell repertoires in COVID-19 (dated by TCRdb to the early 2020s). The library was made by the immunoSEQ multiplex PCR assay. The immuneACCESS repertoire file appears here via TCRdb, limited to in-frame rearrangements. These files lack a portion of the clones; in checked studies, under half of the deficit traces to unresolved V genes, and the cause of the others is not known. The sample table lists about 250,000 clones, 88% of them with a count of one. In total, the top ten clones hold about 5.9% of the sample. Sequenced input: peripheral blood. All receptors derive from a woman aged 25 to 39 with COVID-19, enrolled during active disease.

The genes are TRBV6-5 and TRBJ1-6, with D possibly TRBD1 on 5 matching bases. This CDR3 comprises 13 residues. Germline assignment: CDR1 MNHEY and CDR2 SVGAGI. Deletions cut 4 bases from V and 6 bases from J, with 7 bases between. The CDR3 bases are TGTGCCAGCAGTTCAGGGTTTAATTCACCCCTCCACTTT. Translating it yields CASSSGFNSPLHF.

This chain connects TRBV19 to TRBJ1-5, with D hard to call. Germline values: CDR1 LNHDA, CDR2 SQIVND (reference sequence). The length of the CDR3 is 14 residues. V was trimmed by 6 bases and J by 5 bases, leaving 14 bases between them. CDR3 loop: CASRELGRDQPQHF. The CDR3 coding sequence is TGTGCCAGTAGAGAGTTGGGGAGGGATCAGCCCCAGCATTTT.

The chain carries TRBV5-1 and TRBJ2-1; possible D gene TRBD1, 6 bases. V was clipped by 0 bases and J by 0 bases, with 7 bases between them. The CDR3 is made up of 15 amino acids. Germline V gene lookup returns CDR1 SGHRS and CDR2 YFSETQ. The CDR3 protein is CASSLGQASYNEQFF. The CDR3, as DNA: TGCGCCAGCAGCTTGGGACAGGCCTCCTACAATGAGCAGTTCTTC.

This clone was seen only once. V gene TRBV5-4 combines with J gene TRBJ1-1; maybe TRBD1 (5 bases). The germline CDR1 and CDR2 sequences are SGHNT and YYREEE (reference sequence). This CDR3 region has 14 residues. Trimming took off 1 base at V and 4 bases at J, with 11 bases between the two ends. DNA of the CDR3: TGTGCCAGCAGCTTGTTTAGCAGGGCCACTGAAGCTTTCTTT. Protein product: CASSLFSRATEAFF.

CDR3: CASVHRGINDTEAFF. In nucleotides, the CDR3 is TGTGCCAGCGTCCACAGGGGAATCAATGACACTGAAGCTTTCTTT. The chain recombines TRBV6-4 with TRBJ1-1; 7 bases align to TRBD1. This CDR3 spans 15 amino acids. Trimming at V came to 8 bases and at J to 3 bases, leaving 12 bases not matched to a gene. Germline-derived CDR1 and CDR2 are MRHNA and SNTAGT.

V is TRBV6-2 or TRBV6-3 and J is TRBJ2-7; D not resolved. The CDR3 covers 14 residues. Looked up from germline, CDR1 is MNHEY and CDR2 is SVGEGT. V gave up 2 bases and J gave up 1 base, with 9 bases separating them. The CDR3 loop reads CASSYAAQSYEQYV. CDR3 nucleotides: TGTGCCAGCAGTTACGCGGCCCAATCCTACGAGCAGTACGTC.

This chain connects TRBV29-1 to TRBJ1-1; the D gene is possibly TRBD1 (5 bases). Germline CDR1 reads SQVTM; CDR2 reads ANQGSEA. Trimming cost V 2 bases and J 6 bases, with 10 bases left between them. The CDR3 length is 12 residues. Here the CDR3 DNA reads TGCAGCGTTGAAAGGGGTAGCTCTGAAGCTTTCTTT. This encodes CSVERGSSEAFF.

The CDR3 loop is CASSSGTSADNEQFF. CDR3 nucleotides: TGTGCCAGCAGCTCCGGGACTAGCGCAGACAATGAGCAGTTCTTC. This rearrangement joins TRBV13 to TRBJ2-1, with 10 bases matching TRBD2. The V and J ends lost 4 bases and 5 bases, in that order; junction bases with no gene match: 5. This CDR3 contains 15 residues. Germline V CDR1 and CDR2: PRHDT, FYEKMQ (reference sequence).

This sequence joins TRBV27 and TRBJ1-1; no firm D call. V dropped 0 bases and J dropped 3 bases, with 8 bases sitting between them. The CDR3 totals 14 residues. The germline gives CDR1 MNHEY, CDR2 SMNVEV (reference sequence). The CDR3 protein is CASSLSRADTEAFF. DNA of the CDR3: TGTGCCAGCAGTTTATCGAGGGCGGACACTGAAGCTTTCTTT.

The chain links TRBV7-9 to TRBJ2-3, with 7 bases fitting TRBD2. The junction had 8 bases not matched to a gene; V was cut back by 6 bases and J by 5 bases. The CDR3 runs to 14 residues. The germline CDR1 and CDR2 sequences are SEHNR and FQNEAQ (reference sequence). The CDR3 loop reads CASSKGGAVDTQYF. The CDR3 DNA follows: TGTGCCAGCAGTAAGGGAGGGGCGGTAGATACGCAGTATTTT.

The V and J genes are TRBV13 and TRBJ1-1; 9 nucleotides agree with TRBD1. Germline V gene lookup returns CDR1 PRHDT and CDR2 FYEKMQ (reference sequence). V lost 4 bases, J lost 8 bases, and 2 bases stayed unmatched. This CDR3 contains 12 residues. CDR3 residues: CASSWGQGEAFF. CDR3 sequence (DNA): TGTGCCAGCAGCTGGGGACAGGGAGAAGCTTTCTTT. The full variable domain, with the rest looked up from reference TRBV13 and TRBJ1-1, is AAGVIQSPRHLIKEKRETATLKCYPIPRHDTVYWYQQGPGQDPQFLISFYEKMQSDKGSIPDRFSAQQFSDYHSELNMSSLELGDSALYFCASSWGQGEAFFGQGTRLTVV.

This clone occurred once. The CDR3 DNA reads as TGTGCCAGCAGAGAAGGGGGCGGGAGGGAAGATACGCAGTATTTT. Translating gives CASREGGGREDTQYF. The chain combines TRBV28 with TRBJ2-3; 9 positions agree with TRBD2. CDR3 length equals 15 residues. Trimming cost V 6 bases and J 5 bases; bases outside gene matches: 9. Germline-derived CDR1 and CDR2 are MDHEN and SYDVKM.

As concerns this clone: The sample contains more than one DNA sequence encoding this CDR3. This chain's CDR3 is CASSLQGATNEKLFF. In DNA, the CDR3 is TGTGCCAGTAGCCTCCAGGGTGCAACTAATGAAAAACTGTTTTTT. The rearrangement joins TRBV19 to TRBJ1-4, with a possible D match to TRBD1 (5 bases). Germline V gene lookup returns CDR1 LNHDA and CDR2 SQIVND (reference sequence). This CDR3 contains 15 residues. Trimming took off 6 bases at V and 0 bases at J, with 11 bases between the two ends.

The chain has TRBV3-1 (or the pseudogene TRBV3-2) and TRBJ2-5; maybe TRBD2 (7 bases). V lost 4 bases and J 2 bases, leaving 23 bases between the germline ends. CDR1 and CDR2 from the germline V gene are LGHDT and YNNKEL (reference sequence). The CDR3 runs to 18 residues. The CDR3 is CASSRPGLGGAKQETQYF. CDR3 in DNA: TGTGCCAGCAGCCGACCCGGATTGGGGGGGGCTAAACAAGAGACCCAGTACTTC.

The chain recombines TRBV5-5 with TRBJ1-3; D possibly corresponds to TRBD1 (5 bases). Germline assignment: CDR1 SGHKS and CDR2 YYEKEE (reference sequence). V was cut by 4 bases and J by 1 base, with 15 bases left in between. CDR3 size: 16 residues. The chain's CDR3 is CASSPLGRTSGNTIYF. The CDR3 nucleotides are TGTGCCAGCAGCCCCCTGGGCAGGACATCTGGAAACACCATATATTTT.

The CDR3 bases are TGCGCCAGCAGCCAATTTACGATTCGGGGCTCTGGAAACACCATATATTTT. Amino acid sequence: CASSQFTIRGSGNTIYF. The J gene is TRBJ1-3, the V gene TRBV4-1; D gene ambiguous. The CDR3 covers 17 residues. V lost 2 bases and J 0 bases, leaving 14 bases between the germline ends. Germline lookup yields CDR1 MGHRA and CDR2 YSYEKL.

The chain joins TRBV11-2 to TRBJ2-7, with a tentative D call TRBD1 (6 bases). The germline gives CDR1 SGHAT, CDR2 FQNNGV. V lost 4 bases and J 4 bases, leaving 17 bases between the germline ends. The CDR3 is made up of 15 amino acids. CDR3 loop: CASSSIFRDTYEQYF. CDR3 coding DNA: TGTGCCAGCAGCTCCATCTTCCGGGACACATACGAGCAGTACTTC.

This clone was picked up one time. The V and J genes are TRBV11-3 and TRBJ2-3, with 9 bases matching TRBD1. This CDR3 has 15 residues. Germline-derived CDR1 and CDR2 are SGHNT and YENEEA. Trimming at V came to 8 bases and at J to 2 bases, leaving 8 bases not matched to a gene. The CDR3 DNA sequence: TGTGCCAGCTCCCAGGGACAGGGTGCCACAGATACGCAGTATTTT. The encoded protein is CASSQGQGATDTQYF.

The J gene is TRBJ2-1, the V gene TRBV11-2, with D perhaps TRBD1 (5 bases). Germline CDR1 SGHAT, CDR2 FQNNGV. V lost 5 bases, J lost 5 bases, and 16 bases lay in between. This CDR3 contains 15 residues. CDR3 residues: CASSPRRDRDNEQFF. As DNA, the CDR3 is TGTGCCAGCAGCCCCCGCAGGGATAGGGACAATGAGCAGTTCTTC.

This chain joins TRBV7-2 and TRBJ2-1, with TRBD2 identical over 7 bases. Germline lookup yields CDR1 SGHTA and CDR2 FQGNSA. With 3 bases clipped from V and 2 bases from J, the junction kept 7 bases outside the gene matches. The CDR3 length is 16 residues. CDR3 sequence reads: CASSFTPGGAYNEQFF. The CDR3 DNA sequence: TGTGCCAGCAGCTTTACCCCGGGGGGAGCCTACAATGAGCAGTTCTTC. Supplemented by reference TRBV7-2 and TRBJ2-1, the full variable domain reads GAGVSQSPSNKVTEKGKDVELRCDPISGHTALYWYRQSLGQGLEFLIYFQGNSAPDKSGLPSDRFSAERTGGSVSTLTIQRTQQEDSAVYLCASSFTPGGAYNEQFFGPGTRLTVL.

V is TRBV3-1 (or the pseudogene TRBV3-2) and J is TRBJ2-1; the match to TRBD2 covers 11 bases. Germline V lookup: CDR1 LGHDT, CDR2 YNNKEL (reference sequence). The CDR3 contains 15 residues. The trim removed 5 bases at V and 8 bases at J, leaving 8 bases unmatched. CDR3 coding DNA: TGTGCCAGCAGCAAAGGGACTAGCGGACTGGATGAGCAGTTCTTC. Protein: CASSKGTSGLDEQFF.

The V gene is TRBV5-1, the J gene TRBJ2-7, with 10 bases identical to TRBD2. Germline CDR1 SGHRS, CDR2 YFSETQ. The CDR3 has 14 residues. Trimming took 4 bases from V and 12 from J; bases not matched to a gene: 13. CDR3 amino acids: CASSLGVAGGLSYF. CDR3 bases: TGCGCCAGCAGCCTCGGGGTAGCGGGGGGCCTATCGTACTTC.

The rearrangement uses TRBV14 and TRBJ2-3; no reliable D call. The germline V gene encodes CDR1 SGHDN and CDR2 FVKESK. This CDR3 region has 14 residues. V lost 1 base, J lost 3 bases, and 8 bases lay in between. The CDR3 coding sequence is TGTGCCAGCAGCCAAGGACAATTAACAGATACGCAGTATTTT. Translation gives CASSQGQLTDTQYF.

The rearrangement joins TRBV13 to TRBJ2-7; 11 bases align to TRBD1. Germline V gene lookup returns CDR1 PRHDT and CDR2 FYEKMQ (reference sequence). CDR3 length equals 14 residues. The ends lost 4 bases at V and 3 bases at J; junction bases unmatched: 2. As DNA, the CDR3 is TGTGCCAGCAGCTCGGGACAGGGGGACTACGAGCAGTACTTC. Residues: CASSSGQGDYEQYF.

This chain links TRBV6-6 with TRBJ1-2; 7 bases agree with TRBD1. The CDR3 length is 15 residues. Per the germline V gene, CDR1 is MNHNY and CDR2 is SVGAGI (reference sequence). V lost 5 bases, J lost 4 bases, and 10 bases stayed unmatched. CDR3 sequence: CASSPGDSSTYGYTF. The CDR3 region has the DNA TGTGCCAGCAGTCCGGGGGACAGTTCAACCTATGGCTACACCTTC.

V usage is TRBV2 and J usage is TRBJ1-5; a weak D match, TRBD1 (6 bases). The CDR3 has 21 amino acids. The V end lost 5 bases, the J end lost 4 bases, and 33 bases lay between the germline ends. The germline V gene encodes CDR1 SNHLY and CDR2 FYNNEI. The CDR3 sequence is CASSTATSGTTIPGGNQPQHF. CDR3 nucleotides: TGTGCCAGCAGTACCGCTACCTCCGGGACAACTATTCCGGGGGGAAATCAGCCCCAGCATTTT.